This TCR beta chain was sequenced during a study of blood T cells in healthy people across ages. Findings and caveats of the study: Per-million-T-cell TCR beta diversity fell roughly linearly with age.

Primers used in a second PCR of about 7 to 12 cycles were a sample-barcoded 5' primer and a J-beta primer mix. Unique molecular identifiers of 12 random nucleotides labeled each cDNA. MiXCR, applied by TCRdb to the 5' RACE reads, yields one record per CDR3 protein. Seen here are roughly 900,000 distinct CDR3 sequences, more than 25% observed once, and the top ten hold 15% to 20%. As to this clonotype: Its antigen remains unidentified.

Isolating PBMCs gave at least 6.5 million of these cells per sample. Deletions cut 1 base from V and 6 bases from J, with 10 bases between. The CDR3 runs 13 residues. Germline assignment: CDR1 LGHDT and CDR2 YNNKEL (reference sequence). Material: blood. The chain uses TRBV3-1 and TRBJ2-7; no reliable D call. The TCR sequence derives from a woman older than 75 in good health. In nucleotides, the CDR3 is TGTGCCAGCAGCCAAGGGGGTAAGGCCGAGCAGTACTTC. It yields the protein CASSQGGKAEQYF.